This T cell receptor (beta chain) was found in a study of blood T cells in healthy people across ages. PCR was performed a second time for about 6 to 12 cycles using a sample-barcoded 5' primer and a J-beta primer mix. Every cDNA was tagged by a template-switch adaptor with 12 random nucleotides. Per-sample output comprised a minimum of 2.5 million paired-end reads containing CDR3. TCRdb reprocessed the 5' RACE reads with MiXCR, giving one entry per CDR3 protein. Of about 1.4 million distinct CDR3 sequences detected, roughly 64% appear once; the ten largest clones hold 6.5% to 8%. Trimming took 0 bases from V and 2 from J; bases not matched to a gene: 7. There are 17 residues in the CDR3. Germline lookup yields CDR1 ENHRY and CDR2 SYGVKD.

Input material: blood. This receptor was obtained from a man aged 18 to 29 in good health. This rearrangement joins TRBV10-3 to TRBJ2-3, with 8 bases identical to TRBD2. CDR3 coding DNA: TGTGCCATCAGTGAGTCCTCGGGCGGGGGGCCCACAGATACGCAGTATTTT. Protein product: CAISESSGGGPTDTQYF.